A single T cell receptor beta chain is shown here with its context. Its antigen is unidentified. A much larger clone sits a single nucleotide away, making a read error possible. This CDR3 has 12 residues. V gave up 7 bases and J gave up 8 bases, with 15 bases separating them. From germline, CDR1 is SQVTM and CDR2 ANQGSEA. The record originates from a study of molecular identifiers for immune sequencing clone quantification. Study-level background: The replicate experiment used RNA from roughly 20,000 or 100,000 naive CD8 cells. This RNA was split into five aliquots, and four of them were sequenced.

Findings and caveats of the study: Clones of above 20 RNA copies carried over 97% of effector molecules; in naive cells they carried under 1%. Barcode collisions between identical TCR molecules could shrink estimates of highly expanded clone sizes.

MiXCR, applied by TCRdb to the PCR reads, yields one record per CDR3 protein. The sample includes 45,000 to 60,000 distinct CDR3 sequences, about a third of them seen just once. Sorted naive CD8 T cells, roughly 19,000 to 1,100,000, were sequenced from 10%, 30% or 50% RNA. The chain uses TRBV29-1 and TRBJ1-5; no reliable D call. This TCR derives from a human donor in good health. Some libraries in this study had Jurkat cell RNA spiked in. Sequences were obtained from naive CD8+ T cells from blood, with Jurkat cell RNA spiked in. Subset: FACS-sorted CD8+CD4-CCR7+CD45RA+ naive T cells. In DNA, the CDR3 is TGCAGCGGTGGTTCGGGGTTTGAGCCCCAGCATTTT. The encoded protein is CSGGSGFEPQHF. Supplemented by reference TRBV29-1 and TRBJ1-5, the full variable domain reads SAVISQKPSRDICQRGTSLTIQCQVDSQVTMMFWYRQQPGQSLTLIATANQGSEATYESGFVIDKFPISRPNLTFSTLTVSNMSPEDSSIYLCSGGSGFEPQHFGDGTRLSIL.